The source of this T cell receptor beta chain is a study of human T cells and chemical hapten exposure. Study background: Mostly female patients had alopecia areata, totalis or universalis. Slight differences in pooled library volume were the main source of varying TCR yields across samples.

Time point reported: patch test 3, about 24 weeks after DPC sensitization. The sample's treatment: therapeutic diphenylcyclopropenone sensitization with weekly scalp DPC. Unseparated into fractions, whole blood served as the source from which total RNA was extracted. Germline-derived CDR1 and CDR2 are MGHDK and SYGVNS. V lost 3 bases and J lost 2; bases outside the gene matches: 3. CDR3 length equals 14 residues. Study processing details: Sample TCR totals centred on a median of around 96,000, ranging roughly 20,000 to 690,600. TCRdb ran MiXCR on the RACE reads and lists one entry per CDR3 protein. These V and J calls rely on TCRdb rather than the paper's analysis. The table records 90,000 to 140,000 distinct CDR3 sequences, approximately 36% of them present only once.

This chain uses TRBV25-1 with TRBJ2-7; 8 bases map to TRBD1. The receptor was isolated from a man aged 40-49 years with alopecia areata. Some clones in this sample may be carry-over from other donors' samples. The sample was whole blood, taken in connection with sensitization to the hapten diphenylcyclopropenone (DPC). CDR3 DNA sequence: TGTGCCAGCAGTGACGACAGGGGAACCTACGAGCAGTACTTC. Translating it yields CASSDDRGTYEQYF.